This T cell receptor (beta chain) emerged from a study of cytomegalovirus exposure and HLA in healthy donors. Use of 60 Vbeta and 13 Jbeta primers characterized the PCR. Some clones are missing from TCRdb's copy, which holds only in-frame ones; the method was immunoSEQ multiplex PCR. The table lists about 120,000 clones, around 74% of them singletons, with over 1.5% in the top ten. With 0 bases clipped from V and 6 bases from J, the junction kept 8 bases outside the gene matches. The CDR3 sequence is 16 residues long. CDR1 is SGHDN and CDR2 is FVKESK in the germline V gene. This receptor was identified in a woman under 30 in good health and CMV-seronegative. Source material: PBMCs. The V call is TRBV14, the J call TRBJ2-1; 7 nucleotides agree with TRBD1. This CDR3 reads CASSQEEDRWTNEQFF. For the CDR3, the DNA is TGTGCCAGCAGCCAAGAGGAGGACAGGTGGACCAATGAGCAGTTCTTC.